This paragraph reports one T cell receptor beta chain. The CDR3 has 14 residues. Trimming pared 1 base from V and 5 bases from J, leaving 11 bases between. Germline loops: CDR1 MNHNS, CDR2 SASEGT. Profiling relied on immunoSEQ multiplex PCR, and the TCRdb table lists in-frame clones only, not all of them. Altogether about 380,000 clones are present, over 90% being singletons, with the ten largest covering roughly 0.02%. This sample is part of a study of shared T cell receptors in the human thymus. Material: thymocytes. The origin of this receptor is a human donor. The chain has TRBV6-1 and TRBJ2-5, with D tentatively TRBD2 (6 bases). The CDR3 DNA reads TGTGCCAGCAGTGAAGGACTAGTAGGGGAGACCCAGTACTTC. Encoded protein: CASSEGLVGETQYF.